This T cell receptor beta chain is drawn from a study of T-cell reconstitution after alpha-beta-depleted transplantation in children (dated by TCRdb to between 2015 and 2016). Study-level background: T-cell immune reconstitution after TCRalphabeta/CD19-depleted allogeneic hematopoietic cell transplantation in children was quantitatively tracked in the study by means of TCR repertoire profiling. Broad study findings and their caveats: Over the following months the frequencies of hyperexpanded clones went down, and after one year T-cell counts and TCRbeta diversity were mostly credited to newly produced T cells. In some patients, the high TCRbeta diversity seen at day 60 was put down to recipient T cells and intrathymic progenitors that had survived conditioning. The apparently early alphabetaT-cell count recovery about two months after transplant was reportedly dependent on only several hundred rapidly expanded clones derived from non-depleted graft cells.

Regarding this clonotype: Its target antigen remains unknown. Base qualities are not provided; no much larger clone lies one nucleotide away.

The sample's treatment or condition label, decoded: allogeneic hematopoietic cell transplantation with graft depleted of TCRalphabeta T cells and CD19 B cells. The children who served as transplant recipients had been given grafts of TCRalphabeta/CD19-depleted allogeneic hematopoietic cells. The library was produced with PCR. Sequencing was carried out with an Illumina HiSeq 2500. TCR libraries were prepared with molecular barcoding, using unique molecular identifiers to normalize TCRbeta repertoire quantification. TCRdb reran the public reads through fastp at Q25 and MiXCR, keeping productive beta chains. Identical CDR3 protein sequences are pooled into one entry, listed with their most common genes and DNA. This sample lists hundreds of thousands of distinct CDR3 sequences; around 13% were detected once. The ten largest clones take up 0.79% of the sample. Trimming at the junction amounts to 0 bases on V and 4 bases on J, and the germline ends lie 11 bases apart. Its CDR3 holds 14 amino acids, cysteine through phenylalanine. Only CDR3 DNA is held: 42 bases, read in frame from base 1. Looking up the germline V gene (reference sequence) yields CDR1 GTSNPN and CDR2 SVGIG.

The clonotype comes from a girl between 2 and 10 years old with congenital amegakaryocytic thrombocytopenia, due to receive a stem cell transplant. This specimen was PBMCs, taken before TCRalphabeta/CD19-depleted stem cell transplant. The sequence joins TRBV30 to TRBJ2-3; TRBD2 is a weak D gene call, 5 bases matching. This receptor has the CDR3 CAWSVRVGADTQYF. The nucleotide sequence is TGTGCCTGGAGTGTGAGGGTCGGGGCAGATACGCAGTATTTT.